A selection of T cell receptor beta chains follows, all from one sample in a study of blood T cell repertoires in COVID-19. Measured with immunoSEQ multiplex PCR; TCRdb has only the in-frame clones, and not every one. This sample carries 150,000 or so clones, 82% of them seen once, and the ten largest clones take about 15%. The sequenced material came from peripheral blood. These receptors were taken from a human donor with acute or convalescent COVID-19. The donor label of this sample is uncertain. CDR3s include the opening cysteine and the closing phenylalanine or tryptophan. The order of the fields is D gene, J gene, clone size, CDR3 length, V gene, CDR3 protein, CDR3 DNA. The D gene is left open where the match is weak. Where a row states a size, it is once, few, many or the class of an expanded clone; other rows omit it.

D gene: TRBD1
J gene: TRBJ1-1
clone size: NA
CDR3 length: 14
V gene: TRBV5-1
CDR3 protein: CASRAGTVNTEAFF
CDR3 DNA: TGCGCCAGCAGGGCCGGGACAGTGAACACTGAAGCTTTCTTT

D gene: TRBD1
J gene: TRBJ2-7
clone size: NA
CDR3 length: 15
V gene: TRBV19
CDR3 protein: CATSPGQGGSYEQYF
CDR3 DNA: TGTGCCACCTCTCCGGGACAGGGGGGTTCCTACGAGCAGTACTTC

D gene: NA
J gene: TRBJ1-1
clone size: NA
CDR3 length: 15
V gene: TRBV10-3
CDR3 protein: CAISRPGQGSTEAFF
CDR3 DNA: TGTGCCATCAGCCGGCCGGGGCAGGGGAGCACTGAAGCTTTCTTT

D gene: NA
J gene: TRBJ2-2
clone size: NA
CDR3 length: 14
V gene: TRBV6-5
CDR3 protein: CAILRQGGPGELFF
CDR3 DNA: TGTGCCATCCTCAGACAGGGAGGTCCCGGGGAGCTGTTTTTT

D gene: NA
J gene: TRBJ1-4
clone size: NA
CDR3 length: 12
V gene: TRBV6-5
CDR3 protein: CASSSGYEKLFF
CDR3 DNA: TGTGCCAGCAGTTCCGGTTATGAAAAACTGTTTTTT

D gene: NA
J gene: TRBJ2-7
clone size: NA
CDR3 length: 13
V gene: TRBV6-2/TRBV6-3
CDR3 protein: CASSLWAVYEQYF
CDR3 DNA: TGTGCCAGCAGTCTATGGGCAGTTTACGAGCAGTACTTC

D gene: NA
J gene: TRBJ1-2
clone size: few
CDR3 length: 14
V gene: TRBV19
CDR3 protein: CASSMPGGDYGYTF
CDR3 DNA: TGTGCCAGTAGTATGCCGGGAGGTGACTATGGCTACACCTTC

D gene: NA
J gene: TRBJ1-2
clone size: few
CDR3 length: 13
V gene: TRBV10-2
CDR3 protein: CASSDGRVYGYTF
CDR3 DNA: TGCGCCAGCAGTGATGGGAGGGTCTATGGCTACACCTTC

D gene: TRBD1
J gene: TRBJ1-2
clone size: NA
CDR3 length: 12
V gene: TRBV10-3
CDR3 protein: CAMGTGNHGYTF
CDR3 DNA: TGTGCCATGGGGACAGGGAATCATGGCTACACCTTC

D gene: TRBD1
J gene: TRBJ1-1
clone size: few
CDR3 length: 15
V gene: TRBV6-2/TRBV6-3
CDR3 protein: CASSRSLTGGTEAFF
CDR3 DNA: TGTGCCAGCAGTCGTTCATTAACAGGGGGCACTGAAGCTTTCTTT

D gene: NA
J gene: TRBJ1-2
clone size: NA
CDR3 length: 13
V gene: TRBV30
CDR3 protein: CAWSVGGIYGYTF
CDR3 DNA: TGTGCCTGGAGTGTTGGAGGGATCTATGGCTACACCTTC

D gene: TRBD1
J gene: TRBJ1-1
clone size: NA
CDR3 length: 12
V gene: TRBV2
CDR3 protein: CASRVGQGEAFF
CDR3 DNA: TGTGCCAGCAGGGTCGGACAGGGTGAAGCTTTCTTT

D gene: NA
J gene: TRBJ2-3
clone size: NA
CDR3 length: 15
V gene: TRBV4-2
CDR3 protein: CASSQVGGGTDTQYF
CDR3 DNA: TGTGCCAGCAGCCAAGTCGGCGGGGGCACAGATACGCAGTATTTT

D gene: TRBD1
J gene: TRBJ1-2
clone size: NA
CDR3 length: 19
V gene: TRBV19
CDR3 protein: CASSMVAQGAGITHYGYTF
CDR3 DNA: TGTGCCAGTAGTATGGTTGCACAGGGGGCAGGTATTACGCACTATGGCTACACCTTC

D gene: TRBD1
J gene: TRBJ1-1
clone size: NA
CDR3 length: 12
V gene: TRBV29-1
CDR3 protein: CSVTGGYTEAFF
CDR3 DNA: TGCAGCGTTACAGGGGGCTATACTGAAGCTTTCTTT

D gene: TRBD2
J gene: TRBJ2-7
clone size: once
CDR3 length: 12
V gene: TRBV30
CDR3 protein: CASAGETYEQYF
CDR3 DNA: TGTGCCTCTGCGGGGGAGACCTACGAGCAGTACTTC

D gene: NA
J gene: TRBJ1-1
clone size: NA
CDR3 length: 12
V gene: TRBV12-3/TRBV12-4
CDR3 protein: CASSLERTEAFF
CDR3 DNA: TGTGCCAGCAGTTTGGAGAGGACTGAAGCTTTCTTT

D gene: NA
J gene: TRBJ1-1
clone size: once
CDR3 length: 14
V gene: TRBV6-5
CDR3 protein: CASSRWRVNTEAFF
CDR3 DNA: TGTGCCAGCAGCCGTTGGAGAGTGAACACTGAAGCTTTCTTT

D gene: NA
J gene: TRBJ2-7
clone size: NA
CDR3 length: 16
V gene: TRBV3-1/TRBV3-2
CDR3 protein: CASSQDLARARGEQYF
CDR3 DNA: TGTGCCAGCAGCCAAGATCTGGCCAGAGCCCGGGGTGAGCAGTACTTC

D gene: NA
J gene: TRBJ1-1
clone size: NA
CDR3 length: 16
V gene: TRBV6-6
CDR3 protein: CASSRGEAAVNTEAFF
CDR3 DNA: TGTGCCAGCAGTAGGGGTGAGGCTGCGGTGAACACTGAAGCTTTCTTT

D gene: NA
J gene: TRBJ1-1
clone size: NA
CDR3 length: 15
V gene: TRBV12-5
CDR3 protein: CASGFSGSIGAEAFF
CDR3 DNA: TGTGCTAGTGGTTTTTCAGGGTCGATTGGTGCTGAAGCTTTCTTT

D gene: NA
J gene: TRBJ2-3
clone size: NA
CDR3 length: 16
V gene: TRBV3-1/TRBV3-2
CDR3 protein: CASSQISTLSTDTQYF
CDR3 DNA: TGTGCCAGCAGCCAAATTTCAACTCTTAGCACAGATACGCAGTATTTT

D gene: TRBD1
J gene: TRBJ1-2
clone size: NA
CDR3 length: 14
V gene: TRBV10-3
CDR3 protein: CAISAGTGNYGYTF
CDR3 DNA: TGTGCCATCAGCGCCGGGACAGGGAACTATGGCTACACCTTC

D gene: NA
J gene: TRBJ1-6
clone size: NA
CDR3 length: 13
V gene: TRBV12-5
CDR3 protein: CASALHGYSPLHF
CDR3 DNA: TGTGCTAGTGCTTTGCACGGGTATTCACCCCTCCACTTT

D gene: NA
J gene: TRBJ1-3
clone size: few
CDR3 length: 14
V gene: TRBV7-8
CDR3 protein: CASSLAGSGNTIYF
CDR3 DNA: TGTGCCAGCAGCTTAGCCGGCTCTGGAAACACCATATATTTT